This TCR beta chain was documented in a study of shared clonotypes between healthy human individuals. Whole-study findings and limits: When compared with the clonotypes that were shared by all four sorted-subset donors, the non-shared clonotypes turned out to have lower generation probabilities. The study sampled only blood, and tissue repertoires likely differ.

For this clone: Its specificity is unknown.

Clones were sequenced by immunoSEQ multiplex PCR, and TCRdb holds only the in-frame ones, with some missing. The data contain 1.5 million to 1.9 million clones, roughly 98% of them seen just once; the ten biggest clones take up 0.45%. Germline V gene data show CDR1 as SNHLY and CDR2 as FYNNEI. The CDR3 has 20 amino acids. The V segment lost 6 bases and the J segment 3 bases; nucleotides outside the gene matches: 18. Input material: naive CD4+ T cells sorted from blood. Subset specified: CD45RA+ positively selected. The origin of this receptor is a man between 25 and 39 years old in good health. The chain is built from TRBV2 and TRBJ2-3; 13 bases fit TRBD2. The CDR3 DNA reads as TGTGCCAGCAGGGCCACTAGCGGGAGGGCCTTAGCCCTCCTAACAGATACGCAGTATTTT. Protein product: CASRATSGRALALLTDTQYF.